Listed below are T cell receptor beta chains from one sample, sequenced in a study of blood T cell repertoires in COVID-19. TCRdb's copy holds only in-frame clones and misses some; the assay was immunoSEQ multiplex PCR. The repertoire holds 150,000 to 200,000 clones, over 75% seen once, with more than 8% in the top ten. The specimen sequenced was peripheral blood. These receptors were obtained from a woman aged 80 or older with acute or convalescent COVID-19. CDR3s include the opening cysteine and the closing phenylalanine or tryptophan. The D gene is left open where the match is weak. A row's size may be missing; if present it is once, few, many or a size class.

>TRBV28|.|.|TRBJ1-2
TGTGCCAGCAGTTTCCCCGGGACAACGTACTATGGCTACACCTTC
CASSFPGTTYYGYTF
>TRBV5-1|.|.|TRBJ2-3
TGCGCCAGCAGCTTGGGGGGGCGGTATGGAGATACGCAGTATTTT
CASSLGGRYGDTQYF
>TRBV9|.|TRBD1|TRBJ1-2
TGTGCCAGCAGCGTAGCCGGTAGTCGACAGGGGGAAGGCTACACCTTC
CASSVAGSRQGEGYTF
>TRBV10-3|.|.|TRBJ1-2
TGTGCCATCCTACGAGGGACGGGTGCCCAGGGAGGGATCGGCTACACCTTC
CAILRGTGAQGGIGYTF
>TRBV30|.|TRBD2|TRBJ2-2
TGTGCCTGGAGTTCCCTAGCGGGAGGTGGGGAGCTGTTTTTT
CAWSSLAGGGELFF
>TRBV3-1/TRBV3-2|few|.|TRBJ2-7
TGTGCCAGCAGCCACGCACTACACGAGCAGTACTTC
CASSHALHEQYF
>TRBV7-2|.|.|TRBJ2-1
TGTGCCAGCAGCTTAGGCCTAGCCCGCCGCTACAATGAGCAGTTCTTC
CASSLGLARRYNEQFF
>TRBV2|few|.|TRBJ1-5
TGTGCCAGCAGAGAGGTCGGAGGGGCGAATCAGCCCCAGCATTTT
CASREVGGANQPQHF
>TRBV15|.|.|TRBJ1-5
TGTGCCACCAGCAGAGATCCGGGTCAGCCCCAGCATTTT
CATSRDPGQPQHF
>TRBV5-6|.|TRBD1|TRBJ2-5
TGTGCCAGCAGCTTGGGGACAGGGTTTACCCAGTACTTC
CASSLGTGFTQYF
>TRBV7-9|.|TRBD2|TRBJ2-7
TGTGCCAGCAGCCCATCGACTAGCGGGGGGACCTACGAGCAGTACTTC
CASSPSTSGGTYEQYF
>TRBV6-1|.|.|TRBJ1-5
TGTGCCAGCAGTGAAGGGGAGGGATCGCCCCAGCATTTT
CASSEGEGSPQHF
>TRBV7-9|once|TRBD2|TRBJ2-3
TGTGCCAGCAGCGATAGCGGGAGGAGGGCAGATACGCAGTATTTT
CASSDSGRRADTQYF
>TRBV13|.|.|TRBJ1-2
TGTGCCAGCAGCTCAGCCACAGGGCTGGGGGGCTACACCTTC
CASSSATGLGGYTF
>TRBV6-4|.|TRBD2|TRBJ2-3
TGTGCCAGCAGTGACGGGACTAGCGGCACAGATACGCAGTATTTT
CASSDGTSGTDTQYF
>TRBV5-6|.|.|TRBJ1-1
TGTGCCAGCAGCGCGGGACGCACGGGGCTTTTCTTT
CASSAGRTGLFF
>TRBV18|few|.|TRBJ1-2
TGTGCCAGCTCACCACCCTCAGGGTTGTGGGGCTACACCTTC
CASSPPSGLWGYTF
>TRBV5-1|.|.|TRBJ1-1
TGCGCCAGCAGCTTGGAAATTTCGACAGTTCCTGAAGCTTTCTTT
CASSLEISTVPEAFF
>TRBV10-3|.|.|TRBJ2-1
TGTGCCATCAGTGATAGAAATGAGCAGTTCTTC
CAISDRNEQFF
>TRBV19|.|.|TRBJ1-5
TGTGCCAGTAGTATTCAGGGGCGGGATCAGCCCCAGCATTTT
CASSIQGRDQPQHF
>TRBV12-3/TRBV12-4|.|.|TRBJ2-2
TGTGCCAGCAGTCCTCGACTAGTGGGGCTGTTTTTT
CASSPRLVGLFF
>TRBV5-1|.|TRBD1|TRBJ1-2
TGCGCCAGCAGCGCCTCACAGGGGCCAGACTATGGCTACACCTTC
CASSASQGPDYGYTF
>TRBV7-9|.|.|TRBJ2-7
TGTGCCAGCAGCCCGAGGGGTGGCAGGGGCACCTACGAGCAGTACTTC
CASSPRGGRGTYEQYF
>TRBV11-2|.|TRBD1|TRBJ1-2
TGTGCCAGCAGCTCTTTACAGGGGGCGGGTGGCTACACCTTC
CASSSLQGAGGYTF
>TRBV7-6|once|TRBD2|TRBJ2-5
TGTGCCAGCAGCGGACGACTAGCGTCAACGAGAGAGACCCAGTACTTC
CASSGRLASTRETQYF
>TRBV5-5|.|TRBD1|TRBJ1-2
TGTGCCAGCAGCCCGGGACAGGGGGCTAACTATGGCTACACCTTC
CASSPGQGANYGYTF
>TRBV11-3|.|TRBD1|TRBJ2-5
TGTGCCAGCAGCCACGGACAGGGCAGACAAGAGACCCAGTACTTC
CASSHGQGRQETQYF
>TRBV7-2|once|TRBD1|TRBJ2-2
TGTGCCAGCAGCCCCCAGACAGGGGACACCGGGGAGCTGTTTTTT
CASSPQTGDTGELFF
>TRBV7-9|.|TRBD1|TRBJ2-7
TGTGCCAGCAGCTTCGGGACAGGGGACGAGCAGTACTTC
CASSFGTGDEQYF
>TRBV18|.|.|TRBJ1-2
TGTGCCAGCTCACCGATGAGGGATCGCTATGGCTACACCTTC
CASSPMRDRYGYTF
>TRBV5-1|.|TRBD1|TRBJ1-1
TGCGCCAGCAGCGAAACAGGGGGGAACACTGAAGCTTTCTTT
CASSETGGNTEAFF
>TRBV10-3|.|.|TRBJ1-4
TGTGCCATCAGGGGAGGGACTAATGAAAAACTGTTTTTT
CAIRGGTNEKLFF
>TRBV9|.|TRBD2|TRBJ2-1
TGTGCCAGCAGCGTAGAGGTACTAGCGGGAGTAAATGAGCAGTTCTTC
CASSVEVLAGVNEQFF
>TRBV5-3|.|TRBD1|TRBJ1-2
TGTGCCAGAAGAGGGACAGAAAATGGCTACACCTTC
CARRGTENGYTF
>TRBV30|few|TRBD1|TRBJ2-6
TGTGCCTGGTCGGCAGGGGGTAGGGCCAACGTCCTGACTTTC
CAWSAGGRANVLTF
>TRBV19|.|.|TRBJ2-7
TGTGCCACAGCATCGGGACACTCATACGAGCAGTACTTC
CATASGHSYEQYF
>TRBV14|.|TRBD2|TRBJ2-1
TGTGCCAGCAGGGGGACTAGCGGGCCTTACAATGAGCAGTTCTTC
CASRGTSGPYNEQFF
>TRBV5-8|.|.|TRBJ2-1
TGTGCCAGCAGCTTGGACAGGACCTCGTCCTACAATGAGCAGTTCTTC
CASSLDRTSSYNEQFF
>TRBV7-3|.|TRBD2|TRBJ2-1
TGTGCCAGCAGCTTAGAGGGAGGGCCTTACAATGAGCAGTTCTTC
CASSLEGGPYNEQFF
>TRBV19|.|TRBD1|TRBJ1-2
TGTGCCAGTAGTCCCCGGGGACAGGGGGCCAACTATGGCTACACCTTC
CASSPRGQGANYGYTF
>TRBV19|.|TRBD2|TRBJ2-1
TGTGCCAGTAGACCTGGGACTAGCGGCCGGGCTTACAATGAGCAGTTCTTC
CASRPGTSGRAYNEQFF
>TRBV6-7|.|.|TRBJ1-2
TGTGCCAGCACCTCCCCCGGGAGTTCTGGCTACACCTTC
CASTSPGSSGYTF
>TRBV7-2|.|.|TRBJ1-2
TGTGCCAGCAGTCAAAGACAGGAGTATGGCTACACCTTC
CASSQRQEYGYTF
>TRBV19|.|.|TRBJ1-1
TGTGCCAGTACCAGACAGCAAATGAACACTGAAGCTTTCTTT
CASTRQQMNTEAFF
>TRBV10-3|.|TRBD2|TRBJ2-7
TGTGCCATCAGTGAGGCGGGGGTTCACTACGAGCAGTACTTC
CAISEAGVHYEQYF
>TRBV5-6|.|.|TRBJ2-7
TGTGCCAGCAGCTCCGCCCCGGACTTTACCCAATACGAGCAGTACTTC
CASSSAPDFTQYEQYF
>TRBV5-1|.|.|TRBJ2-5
TGCGCCAGCAGCTTGCGGACCCCTGACGGGAGTCGTGAGACCCAGTACTTC
CASSLRTPDGSRETQYF
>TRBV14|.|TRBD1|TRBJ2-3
TGTGCCAGCAGCCAAGATATGGGATCAGGGGGCGCTAGCACAGATACGCAGTATTTT
CASSQDMGSGGASTDTQYF